Below, 15 T cell receptor beta chains from the same sample are listed, as sequenced in a study of spatial heterogeneity in lung cancer. Time point denoted: blood at routine non-recurrence follow-up after resection. TCRdb recomputed calls from the 5' RACE reads with MiXCR, one row per CDR3 protein. The sample has roughly 99,000 distinct CDR3 sequences, just under 20% seen once. Sequenced material: PBMCs, taken at follow-up. The receptors shown here come from a male donor with early-stage non-small cell lung cancer.

In its sample, this clonotype was seen a few times. V usage is TRBV7-8 and J usage is TRBJ1-1; D gene uncertain. Trimming pared 4 bases from V and 3 bases from J, leaving 9 bases between. This CDR3 region has 13 residues. Germline lookup yields CDR1 SGHVS and CDR2 FQNEAQ. The CDR3 loop is CASSSFSDTEAFF. The CDR3 DNA reads as TGTGCCAGCAGCTCATTTAGTGACACTGAAGCTTTCTTT.

This clonotype was counted ten times or more. V and J are TRBV11-2 and TRBJ2-5, with D possibly matching TRBD1 (6 bases). The germline V gene encodes CDR1 SGHAT and CDR2 FQNNGV. V gave up 0 bases and J gave up 5 bases, with 19 bases separating them. The CDR3 has 17 residues. CDR3: CASSLDPGTPRAETQYF. CDR3 nucleotides: TGTGCCAGCAGCTTAGATCCTGGGACACCGAGGGCGGAGACCCAGTACTTC.

This clonotype has only a few counts. The chain joins TRBV27 to TRBJ1-5; no firm D call. This CDR3 has 15 residues. Germline-derived CDR1 and CDR2 are MNHEY and SMNVEV (reference sequence). Trimming took off 3 bases at V and 0 bases at J, with 9 bases between the two ends. As DNA, the CDR3 is TGTGCCAGCAGTTTGCGACCAAATAGCAATCAGCCCCAGCATTTT. Its protein is CASSLRPNSNQPQHF.

This clonotype was seen more than once but under ten times. This chain uses TRBV7-3 with TRBJ2-5, with D hard to call. The CDR3 covers 13 residues. Germline values: CDR1 SGHTA, CDR2 FQGTGA. V shed 0 bases and J shed 5 bases, with 7 bases lying between them. The CDR3 protein is CASSLTRAETQYF. The CDR3 DNA reads as TGTGCCAGCAGCTTAACTCGTGCTGAGACCCAGTACTTC. The whole variable domain, remainder taken from reference TRBV7-3 and TRBJ2-5, is GAGVSQTPSNKVTEKGKYVELRCDPISGHTALYWYRQSLGQGPEFLIYFQGTGAADDSGLPNDRFFAVRPEGSVSTLKIQRTERGDSAVYLCASSLTRAETQYFGPGTRLLVL.

This clonotype was counted between two and nine times. This chain connects TRBV6-5 to TRBJ1-6; D gene uncertain. V gave up 4 bases and J gave up 5 bases, with 12 bases separating them. The CDR3 extends over 15 amino acids. Looked up from germline, CDR1 is MNHEY and CDR2 is SVGAGI. In DNA, the CDR3 is TGTGCCAGCAGTTTAAGGCTGCCTGATAATTCACCCCTCCACTTT. Protein sequence: CASSLRLPDNSPLHF.

This sequence joins TRBV19 and TRBJ1-5, with D possibly matching TRBD1 (5 bases). With 7 bases removed from V and 0 bases from J, the gap between germline ends came to 10 bases. The CDR3 runs to 14 residues. CDR1 and CDR2 (germline): LNHDA, SQIVND (reference sequence). The CDR3 bases are TGTGCCAGTAACCAGGGTAATAGCAATCAGCCCCAGCATTTT. Protein product: CASNQGNSNQPQHF.

This clonotype was observed once. The chain uses TRBV20-1 and TRBJ1-2, with D possibly being TRBD1 (5 bases). The CDR3 covers 14 residues. Germline V lookup: CDR1 DFQATT, CDR2 SNEGSKA (reference sequence). Deletions cut 1 base from V and 0 bases from J, with 9 bases between. CDR3 nucleotides: TGCAGTGCTAGAGGGGGCAGAGCTAACTATGGCTACACCTTC. Its protein product is CSARGGRANYGYTF.

This clonotype was observed a handful of times. The V gene is TRBV11-2, the J gene TRBJ2-1; perhaps TRBD1 as D (6 bases). The V end was cut by 0 bases, the J end by 5 bases, with 11 bases between. The germline V gene has CDR1 SGHAT and CDR2 FQNNGV. The CDR3 totals 15 residues. CDR3 sequence (DNA): TGTGCCAGCAGCTTAGATATGGGGGCCAACAATGAGCAGTTCTTC. Translating it yields CASSLDMGANNEQFF.

This clonotype turned up a few times. This chain links TRBV24-1 with TRBJ2-3; 10 bases line up with TRBD2. There are 16 residues in the CDR3. J lost 0 bases, V lost 3 bases, and 2 bases had no gene match. Per germline, CDR1 KGHDR and CDR2 SFDVKD. CDR3 amino acids: CATSDTSGASTDTQYF. In nucleotides, the CDR3 is TGTGCCACCAGTGATACTAGCGGGGCGAGCACAGATACGCAGTATTTT.

The chain links TRBV7-2 to TRBJ1-1; a possible D gene is TRBD1 (5 bases). Germline V gene lookup returns CDR1 SGHTA and CDR2 FQGNSA. The V gene lost 9 bases and the J gene lost 3 bases, with 20 bases spanning the gap. This CDR3 has 15 residues. The CDR3 nucleotides are TGTGCCAGTAACAAAAACGGGGGATCTGACACTGAAGCTTTCTTT. This codes for CASNKNGGSDTEAFF.

This chain links TRBV13 with TRBJ2-7, with a weak D call TRBD2 (5 bases). The germline gives CDR1 PRHDT, CDR2 FYEKMQ (reference sequence). Trimming cost V 4 bases and J 0 bases, with 13 bases left between them. The CDR3 length is 15 residues. In DNA, the CDR3 is TGTGCCAGCAGCTACCAGGCCGGGGTCTCCTACGAGCAGTACTTC. Translation: CASSYQAGVSYEQYF.

Only a few counts were recorded for this clonotype. The V gene is TRBV7-6, the J gene TRBJ2-7, with TRBD1 matching 9 bases. Germline V gene sequence: CDR1 SGHVS, CDR2 FNYEAQ. The CDR3 has 15 amino acids. V dropped 6 bases and J dropped 3; count of bases not matched to a gene: 9. This CDR3 is CASSSQPGQGYEQYV. CDR3 bases: TGTGCCAGCAGTTCCCAACCGGGACAGGGCTACGAGCAGTACGTC.

The V call is TRBV12-3 or TRBV12-4, the J call TRBJ1-5, with D maybe TRBD1 (6 bases). With 4 bases removed from V and 11 bases from J, the gap between germline ends came to 12 bases. CDR3 length: 12 amino acids. The CDR3 spells CASSSRGKAQHF. CDR3 bases: TGTGCCAGCAGTTCCAGGGGTAAGGCCCAGCATTTT.

This clonotype came up many times. The chain carries TRBV30 and TRBJ1-2; no definite D call. The germline CDR1 and CDR2 sequences are GTSNPN and SVGIG (reference sequence). The CDR3 runs 12 residues. The V gene lost 3 bases and the J gene lost 8 bases, with 13 bases spanning the gap. CDR3 sequence (DNA): TGTGCCTGGAGACCACGGTCGAGGGGCTACACCTTC. Protein sequence: CAWRPRSRGYTF.

This clonotype was picked up many times. V usage is TRBV19 and J usage is TRBJ2-4; 7 positions match TRBD1. This CDR3 spans 15 amino acids. J lost 1 base, V lost 4 bases, and 4 bases had no gene match. In germline, CDR1 is LNHDA, CDR2 SQIVND (reference sequence). The CDR3 sequence: CASSRKQGAKNIQYF. The CDR3 region has the DNA TGTGCCAGTAGTAGAAAACAGGGGGCCAAAAACATTCAGTACTTC. The whole variable domain, remainder taken from reference TRBV19 and TRBJ2-4, is DGGITQSPKYLFRKEGQNVTLSCEQNLNHDAMYWYRQDPGQGLRLIYYSQIVNDFQKGDIAEGYSVSREKKESFPLTVTSAQKNPTAFYLCASSRKQGAKNIQYFGAGTRLSVL.